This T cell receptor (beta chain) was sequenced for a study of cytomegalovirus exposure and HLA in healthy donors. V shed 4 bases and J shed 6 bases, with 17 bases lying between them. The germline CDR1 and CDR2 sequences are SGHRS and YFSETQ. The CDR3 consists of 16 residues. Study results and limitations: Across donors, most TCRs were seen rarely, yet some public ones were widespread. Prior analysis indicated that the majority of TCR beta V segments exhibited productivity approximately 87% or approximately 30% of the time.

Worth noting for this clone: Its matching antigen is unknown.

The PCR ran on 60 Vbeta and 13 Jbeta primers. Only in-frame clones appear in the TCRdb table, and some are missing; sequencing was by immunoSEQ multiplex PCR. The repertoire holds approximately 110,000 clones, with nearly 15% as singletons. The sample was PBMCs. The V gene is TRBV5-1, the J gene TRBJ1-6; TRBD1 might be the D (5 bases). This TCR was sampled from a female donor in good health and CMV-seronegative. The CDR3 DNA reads TGCGCCAGCAGCCGGCAGGCGTCAGGGCCTAATTCACCCCTCCACTTT. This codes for CASSRQASGPNSPLHF.